The 19 T cell receptor beta chains in this list originate from one sample, sequenced in a study of T cell clonality in common variable immunodeficiency. Libraries were prepared by immunoSEQ multiplex PCR; TCRdb keeps only in-frame clonotypes and omits some of them. The table lists about 52,000 clones, with no singletons. Sequenced sample: peripheral blood mononuclear cells. Every receptor here comes from a person aged 18 to 70 in good health.

This clone showed up many times. The read ends 3 residues before the CDR3 terminus; that terminus is restored from the germline J gene. The J gene is TRBJ2-5, the V gene TRBV5-1, with D maybe TRBD2 (6 bases). In germline, CDR1 is SGHRS, CDR2 YFSETQ. The length of the CDR3 is 14 residues. V shed 4 bases and J shed 0 bases, with 10 bases lying between them. CDR3 protein: CASSPRDYQETQYF. CDR3 bases read: TGCGCCAGCAGCCCCCGGGACTACCAAGAGACC.

This clone showed up many times. The sequenced fragment ends 3 residues before the CDR3 boundary, so the rest is inferred from the germline J gene. V usage is TRBV20-1 and J usage is TRBJ1-5; 10 bases are a match to TRBD1. Germline values: CDR1 DFQATT, CDR2 SNEGSKA (reference sequence). The trim removed 4 bases at V and 1 base at J, leaving 10 bases unmatched. The CDR3 covers 17 residues. CDR3 DNA (partial): TGCAGTGCTATAAGACAGGGGGCGCGGGCAAGCAATCAGCCC. Translation gives CSAIRQGARASNQP. The full CDR3 protein is CSAIRQGARASNQPQHF.

At least ten counts were recorded for this clone. The read comes to an end 3 residues before the CDR3 does, leaving the germline J gene to fill in the end. The chain has TRBV11-2 and TRBJ2-5, with 9 bases that match TRBD1. Losses at the gene ends were 3 bases for V and 2 bases for J; bases not matched to a gene: 4. Germline values: CDR1 SGHAT, CDR2 FQNNGV. CDR3 length: 15 residues. CDR3 bases read: TGTGCCAGCAGCTTTGGGACAGGGCGGCAAGAGACC. Residues: CASSFGTGRQET. The whole CDR3 is CASSFGTGRQETQYF. Supplemented by reference TRBV11-2 and TRBJ2-5, the full variable domain reads EAGVAQSPRYKIIEKRQSVAFWCNPISGHATLYWYQQILGQGPKLLIQFQNNGVVDDSQLPKDRFSAERLKGVDSTLKIQPAKLEDSAVYLCASSFGTGRQETQYFGPGTRLLVL.

This clone was picked up many times. The CDR3 end lies 3 residues beyond the end of the read and is filled in from the germline J gene. The V and J genes are TRBV19 and TRBJ1-2; a weak D match, TRBD1 (6 bases). This CDR3 has 16 amino acids. Between the trimmed V and J ends, which lost 5 bases and 1 base, there was a span of 17 bases. CDR1 is LNHDA, CDR2 SQIVND, per germline (reference sequence). The covered CDR3 bases are TGTGCCAGTAGTTCCCGGGGTTGGGACATTAACTATGGC. It specifies CASSSRGWDINYG. The whole CDR3 protein reads CASSSRGWDINYGYTF.

This clone was seen repeatedly, ten times or more. The read finishes 3 residues shy of the CDR3 end, and the germline J gene is used to complete it. The rearrangement joins TRBV11-2 to TRBJ2-1, with 8 nucleotides matching TRBD1. This CDR3 has 15 amino acids. CDR1 SGHAT and CDR2 FQNNGV come from the germline V gene. Trimming cost V 3 bases and J 7 bases; bases outside gene matches: 8. The CDR3 region is CASSFPRTGWNEQFF. The sequenced part of the CDR3 DNA is TGTGCCAGCAGCTTCCCCCGGACAGGGTGGAATGAG.

Ten or more counts support this clone. The CDR3 end lies 3 residues beyond the end of the read and is filled in from the germline J gene. The genes are TRBV19 and TRBJ1-5, with a tentative D call TRBD1 (6 bases). Germline V gene data show CDR1 as LNHDA and CDR2 as SQIVND (reference sequence). The CDR3 sequence is 15 residues long. V lost 7 bases and J lost 0, with 13 bases in between. The CDR3 bases that were read are TGTGCCAGTACCCCTGGGACATTTAGCAATCAGCCC. The encoded protein is CASTPGTFSNQP. The entire CDR3 sequence reads CASTPGTFSNQPQHF.

This clone appeared many times. The read terminates 3 residues ahead of where the CDR3 ends, so the germline J gene completes it. The V gene is TRBV5-1, the J gene TRBJ2-7, with TRBD2 matching 9 bases. Losses at the gene ends were 0 bases for V and 4 bases for J; bases not matched to a gene: 8. The germline V gene has CDR1 SGHRS and CDR2 YFSETQ. The CDR3 has 16 amino acids. CDR3 residues: CASSLAAAGGAYEQYF. The sequenced CDR3 bases are TGCGCCAGCAGCTTGGCGGCAGCGGGGGGAGCGTACGAG.

This clone came up many times. Coverage ceases 3 residues before the CDR3 finishes, and the germline J gene fills in the end. The chain combines TRBV7-2 with TRBJ1-5; unclear D gene. The length of the CDR3 is 13 residues. Per the germline V gene, CDR1 is SGHTA and CDR2 is FQGNSA. Trimming stripped 5 bases from V and 4 bases from J, with 9 bases between. The CDR3 sequence: CASSPFYNQPQHF. CDR3 DNA (partial): TGTGCCAGCAGCCCCTTTTATAATCAGCCC.

This clone came up many times. The CDR3 reads CSAARPGAYSEQYF. The part of the CDR3 DNA that was read is TGCAGTGCCGCCCGCCCAGGGGCCTACAGCGAG. The chain carries TRBV20-1 and TRBJ2-7; possibly TRBD1 for D (6 bases). From the germline J gene comes the end of the CDR3, since the read stops 3 residues before it. Germline-derived CDR1 and CDR2 are DFQATT and SNEGSKA (reference sequence). The CDR3 contains 14 residues. V lost 6 bases and J lost 6, with 21 bases in between.

This clone was found many times. The CDR3 end falls 3 residues outside the read, so it is completed with the germline J gene. J is TRBJ1-5 and V is TRBV5-1; unclear D gene. CDR1 and CDR2 from the germline V gene are SGHRS and YFSETQ. There are 15 residues in the CDR3. Deletions cut 0 bases from V and 1 base from J, with 8 bases between. CDR3 DNA, as far as it was read: TGCGCCAGCAGCTTGGGCGGAGGAAGCAATCAGCCC. Amino acid sequence: CASSLGGGSNQP. The whole CDR3 region reads CASSLGGGSNQPQHF. Complete variable domain (other parts from reference TRBV5-1 and TRBJ1-5): KAGVTQTPRYLIKTRGQQVTLSCSPISGHRSVSWYQQTPGQGLQFLFEYFSETQRNKGNFPGRFSGRQFSNSRSEMNVSTLELGDSALYLCASSLGGGSNQPQHFGDGTRLSIL.

At least ten counts were recorded for this clone. Read coverage stops 3 residues before the CDR3 terminus; the germline J gene supplies the remainder. This sequence joins TRBV20-1 and TRBJ2-7, with D tentatively TRBD2 (5 bases). Looked up from germline, CDR1 is DFQATT and CDR2 is SNEGSKA (reference sequence). The ends were cut back, 2 bases at V and 6 bases at J, with 17 bases in the middle. The CDR3 is made up of 14 amino acids. The CDR3 loop is CSARLPARVGEQYF. The CDR3 bases that were read are TGCAGTGCTAGATTACCAGCGCGGGTGGGCGAG.

The table lists this clone with many counts. The CDR3 end falls 3 residues outside the read, so it is completed with the germline J gene. V is TRBV7-9 and J is TRBJ1-2; D gene ambiguous. Trimming left V 5 bases short and J 1 base short, with 11 bases between. CDR3 length: 14 amino acids. Germline values: CDR1 SEHNR, CDR2 FQNEAQ (reference sequence). The sequenced CDR3 bases are TGTGCCAGCAGCATTAGAGAGATTAACTATGGC. Translation gives CASSIREINYG. The entire CDR3 protein reads CASSIREINYGYTF.

This clone was seen at least ten times. The CDR3 protein is CASSLTENTEAFF. The covered CDR3 bases are TGTGCCAGCTCCCTGACAGAGAACACTGAA. This chain connects TRBV18 to TRBJ1-1, with D tentatively TRBD1 (5 bases). The read terminates 3 residues before the CDR3 end, so the remaining end is supplied by the germline J gene. The CDR3 covers 13 residues. CDR1 is KGHSH and CDR2 is LQKENI in the germline V gene. V dropped 6 bases and J dropped 1 base, with 9 bases sitting between them.

This clone was counted ten times or more. The sequenced fragment ends 3 residues before the CDR3 boundary, so the rest is inferred from the germline J gene. The genes are TRBV20-1 and TRBJ2-7; D might be TRBD1 (6 bases). V was trimmed by 3 bases and J by 1 base, leaving 16 bases between them. In germline, CDR1 is DFQATT, CDR2 SNEGSKA (reference sequence). The CDR3 has 15 amino acids. CDR3 DNA, as far as it was read: TGCAGTGCTAGCTCTCAGGCAGGGGCGTCCTACGAG. Amino acids: CSASSQAGASYE. The CDR3 as a whole reads CSASSQAGASYEQYF.

This clone was observed at least ten times. The sequence runs out 3 residues before the end of the CDR3; the remainder is reconstructed from the germline J gene. V is TRBV19 and J is TRBJ1-2; a weak D match, TRBD1 (6 bases). The CDR3 extends over 13 amino acids. V was pared by 3 bases and J by 3 bases, with 8 bases between. Germline V gives CDR1 LNHDA, CDR2 SQIVND (reference sequence). CDR3 region: CASSIQGYYGYTF. The CDR3 bases that were read are TGTGCCAGTAGTATCCAGGGGTACTATGGC.

This clone showed up many times. The read finishes 3 residues shy of the CDR3 end, and the germline J gene is used to complete it. The V call is TRBV2, the J call TRBJ1-5; possibly TRBD1 for D (5 bases). The germline gives CDR1 SNHLY, CDR2 FYNNEI. The germline V and J ends were trimmed by 4 bases and 9 bases, with 16 bases remaining between them. This CDR3 is 14 amino acids long. The part of the CDR3 DNA that was read is TGTGCCAGCAGTGCGGGACTCCCCTTTAGGCCC. Its translation is CASSAGLPFRP. The whole CDR3 sequence reads CASSAGLPFRPQHF.

This clone was recorded a few times. The read stops 3 residues short of the end of the CDR3; the missing end is completed from the germline J gene. J is TRBJ2-1 and V is TRBV11-3; possibly TRBD1 for D (5 bases). The CDR3 loop spans 15 amino acids. The germline CDR1 and CDR2 sequences are SGHNT and YENEEA. Trimming pared 0 bases from V and 1 base from J, leaving 7 bases between. The CDR3: CASSLDSGSYNEQFF. CDR3 DNA, as far as it was read: TGTGCCAGCAGCTTAGATTCAGGGTCCTACAATGAG.

In its sample, this clone was seen many times. From the germline J gene comes the end of the CDR3, since the read stops 3 residues before it. The rearrangement joins TRBV7-3 to TRBJ2-5; possible D gene TRBD1, 5 bases. This CDR3 is 15 amino acids long. The germline V gene has CDR1 SGHTA and CDR2 FQGTGA. Trimming shortened V by 1 base and J by 2 bases, and 11 bases separated the two germline ends. The chain's CDR3 is CASSLIGARQETQYF. Incomplete CDR3 DNA: TGTGCCAGCAGCTTAATAGGGGCAAGACAAGAGACC. Full variable domain (outside the CDR3, taken from reference TRBV7-3 and TRBJ2-5): GAGVSQTPSNKVTEKGKYVELRCDPISGHTALYWYRQSLGQGPEFLIYFQGTGAADDSGLPNDRFFAVRPEGSVSTLKIQRTERGDSAVYLCASSLIGARQETQYFGPGTRLLVL.

This clone was found a few times. The CDR3 end lies 3 residues beyond the end of the read and is filled in from the germline J gene. Additional DNA sequences in this sample encode the identical CDR3. The chain combines TRBV18 with TRBJ1-2, with TRBD1 as a possible D gene (6 bases). Deletions cut 6 bases from V and 3 bases from J, with 11 bases between. The CDR3 is 13 residues long. The V gene's germline CDR1 is KGHSH and CDR2 LQKENI. The part of the CDR3 DNA that was read is TGTGCCAGCTCGACAGGCACGGACTATGGC. This gives the protein CASSTGTDYG. The entire CDR3 protein is CASSTGTDYGYTF.